This entry lists 19 T cell receptor beta chains sequenced from one sample in a study of T cell responses to AZD1222 COVID-19 vaccine. Profiled with immunoSEQ multiplex PCR; TCRdb holds only in-frame clones, not every one. This table holds some 80,000 clones, about nine tenths found once. The sample consisted of peripheral blood, taken on day 0 of AZD1222 vaccination. The source of these receptors is an adult in good health.

In this sample, this clone turned up once. The V call is TRBV11-2, the J call TRBJ2-3; 8 nucleotides agree with TRBD2. The CDR3 is made up of 16 amino acids. CDR1 and CDR2 (germline): SGHAT, FQNNGV. J gave up 5 bases and V 4 bases, and 11 bases lay outside the gene matches. In DNA form, the CDR3 reads TGTGCCAGCAGCTGGGTTGGAGGCGGGGGGCAAGATACGCAGTATTTT. Translation gives CASSWVGGGGQDTQYF.

The chain carries TRBV6-5 and TRBJ1-1; no firm D call. This CDR3 is 14 amino acids long. The germline CDR1 and CDR2 sequences are MNHEY and SVGAGI. V shed 3 bases and J shed 6 bases, with 14 bases lying between them. The CDR3 region has the DNA TGTGCCAGCAGTTATCGGGGTGAAGCGGCTGAAGCTTTCTTT. Translation gives CASSYRGEAAEAFF.

The chain couples TRBV6-5 to TRBJ1-5, with a possible D match to TRBD1 (6 bases). The CDR3 contains 16 residues. V lost 2 bases and J 2 bases, leaving 13 bases between the germline ends. The germline CDR1 and CDR2 sequences are MNHEY and SVGAGI. CDR3 bases: TGTGCCAGCAGTTACCCAGTAGGGGGGGGCAATCAGCCCCAGCATTTT. This gives the protein CASSYPVGGGNQPQHF.

The chain recombines TRBV28 with TRBJ2-1, with 8 bases matching TRBD1. The CDR3 loop spans 19 amino acids. Trimming took 2 bases from V and 6 from J; bases not matched to a gene: 18. Germline values: CDR1 MDHEN, CDR2 SYDVKM. CDR3: CASSLLVPKIRQGSNEQFF. The DNA for the CDR3 is TGTGCCAGCAGTTTACTCGTTCCCAAAATAAGACAGGGGTCCAATGAGCAGTTCTTC.

The J gene is TRBJ2-7, the V gene TRBV11-1; 10 bases are a match to TRBD2. Germline-derived CDR1 and CDR2 are SGHAT and FQDESV (reference sequence). Trimming at V came to 4 bases and at J to 6 bases, leaving 12 bases not matched to a gene. This CDR3 is 16 amino acids long. CDR3 coding DNA: TGTGCCAGCAGCTCCGTGAGCGGGGGGGCCGCTTTCGAGCAGTACTTC. Protein sequence: CASSSVSGGAAFEQYF.

The chain carries TRBV18 and TRBJ1-2, with a tentative D call TRBD1 (5 bases). Germline V lookup: CDR1 KGHSH, CDR2 LQKENI. Trimming pared 2 bases from V and 3 bases from J, leaving 10 bases between. The CDR3 consists of 14 residues. The CDR3 sequence: CASSPELGDYGYTF. The CDR3 nucleotides are TGTGCCAGCTCACCAGAACTAGGGGACTATGGCTACACCTTC. The variable domain in full, completed from reference TRBV18 and TRBJ1-2, reads NAGVMQNPRHLVRRRGQEARLRCSPMKGHSHVYWYRQLPEEGLKFMVYLQKENIIDESGMPKERFSAEFPKEGPSILRIQQVVRGDSAAYFCASSPELGDYGYTFGSGTRLTVV.

The CDR3 DNA reads as TGTGCCAGCAGCTATAACGAGGGAGTTCGGAATTCACCCCTCCACTTT. Translating it yields CASSYNEGVRNSPLHF. The V gene is TRBV7-8, the J gene TRBJ1-6; D is unresolved. The CDR3 runs to 16 residues. V was cut by 4 bases and J by 7 bases, with 17 bases left in between. Germline V CDR1 and CDR2: SGHVS, FQNEAQ.

The CDR3 reads CASSLAPLRGGNTIYF. CDR3 DNA: TGTGCCAGCAGCTTAGCGCCTCTTCGCGGTGGAAACACCATATATTTT. The genes are TRBV7-6 and TRBJ1-3; D gene unclear. Trimming removed 0 bases at V and 3 bases at J, with 12 bases between. Germline V lookup: CDR1 SGHVS, CDR2 FNYEAQ. The CDR3 has 16 amino acids.

The chain couples TRBV9 to TRBJ2-3; perhaps TRBD2 as D (6 bases). CDR3 size: 14 residues. Looked up from germline, CDR1 is SGDLS and CDR2 is YYNGEE. V gave up 0 bases and J gave up 4 bases, with 9 bases separating them. CDR3 amino acids: CASSVVGGADTQYF. Written as DNA, the CDR3 is TGTGCCAGCAGCGTAGTTGGAGGGGCAGATACGCAGTATTTT.

This clone came up a few times. The rearrangement links TRBV4-1 to TRBJ2-7, with TRBD1 as a possible D gene (5 bases). CDR3 length equals 13 residues. Germline assignment: CDR1 MGHRA and CDR2 YSYEKL. V was clipped by 8 bases and J by 0 bases, with 11 bases between them. CDR3 loop: CASGDRNSYEQYF. The CDR3 coding sequence is TGCGCCAGCGGCGACAGAAACTCCTACGAGCAGTACTTC.

The V gene is TRBV15, the J gene TRBJ1-1, with 11 bases aligning to TRBD1. The germline gives CDR1 LNHNV, CDR2 YYDKDF (reference sequence). CDR3 size: 15 residues. V dropped 8 bases and J dropped 4; count of bases not matched to a gene: 9. CDR3 protein: CATRGDRGYLTEAFF. Written as DNA, the CDR3 is TGTGCCACCCGGGGGGACAGGGGGTATCTCACTGAAGCTTTCTTT.

This chain uses TRBV27 with TRBJ1-2; 8 bases map to TRBD1. The germline gives CDR1 MNHEY, CDR2 SMNVEV (reference sequence). The CDR3 runs 16 residues. The J segment lost 4 bases and the V segment lost 5 bases, leaving 12 bases of the junction unmatched. DNA of the CDR3: TGTGCCAGCAGTCCCTCCCTGGGACAGGAATCCTATGGCTACACCTTC. Encoded protein: CASSPSLGQESYGYTF.

The CDR3 loop is CSASSYNEQFF. DNA for the CDR3: TGCAGTGCTTCGTCCTACAATGAGCAGTTCTTC. The V call is TRBV20-1, the J call TRBJ2-1; D gene uncertain. The CDR3 is 11 amino acids. Deletions cut 5 bases from V and 1 base from J, with 3 bases between. Germline V gene data show CDR1 as DFQATT and CDR2 as SNEGSKA (reference sequence).

The V gene is TRBV7-2, the J gene TRBJ2-2; D not certain. Trimming stripped 4 bases from V and 6 bases from J, with 12 bases between. The CDR3 is 14 residues long. Germline loops: CDR1 SGHTA, CDR2 FQGNSA. CDR3 protein: CASSSRPGAGELFF. The CDR3 DNA sequence: TGTGCCAGCAGCTCTCGGCCTGGCGCCGGGGAGCTGTTTTTT.

The rearrangement joins TRBV9 to TRBJ1-1; D not certain. CDR3 size: 13 residues. Germline V CDR1 and CDR2: SGDLS, YYNGEE. V was shortened by 0 bases and J by 0 bases, with 3 bases between the two germline ends. CDR3 amino acids: CASSVDMNTEAFF. CDR3 bases: TGTGCCAGCAGCGTAGACATGAACACTGAAGCTTTCTTT.

This clone was seen more than once but under ten times. This chain uses TRBV5-1 with TRBJ1-2; the match to TRBD1 covers 9 bases. V lost 3 bases to trimming and J lost 7 bases; unmatched junction nucleotides: 7. The CDR3 covers 14 residues. In germline, CDR1 is SGHRS, CDR2 YFSETQ. The CDR3 here is CASSSTGQGSGYTF. The CDR3 DNA reads as TGCGCCAGCAGCTCTACGGGACAGGGAAGTGGCTACACCTTC.

This chain joins TRBV28 and TRBJ1-5; 10 bases agree with TRBD1. Trimming cost V 7 bases and J 2 bases; bases outside gene matches: 11. The CDR3 sequence is 17 residues long. The germline V gene encodes CDR1 MDHEN and CDR2 SYDVKM. The CDR3 DNA is TGTGCCAGCACCCCGACAGGGGGCGAGGATGGCAATCAGCCCCAGCATTTT. Protein product: CASTPTGGEDGNQPQHF. Full variable domain (outside the CDR3, taken from reference TRBV28 and TRBJ1-5): DVKVTQSSRYLVKRTGEKVFLECVQDMDHENMFWYRQDPGLGLRLIYFSYDVKMKEKGDIPEGYSVSREKKERFSLILESASTNQTSMYLCASTPTGGEDGNQPQHFGDGTRLSIL.

V and J are TRBV5-1 and TRBJ1-1, with a weak D call TRBD1 (6 bases). The CDR3 loop spans 16 amino acids. The germline V and J ends were trimmed by 1 base and 2 bases, with 15 bases remaining between them. Germline V gene data show CDR1 as SGHRS and CDR2 as YFSETQ. CDR3: CASSLRRGQGNTEAFF. The DNA for the CDR3 is TGCGCCAGCAGCTTGAGAAGGGGACAAGGAAACACTGAAGCTTTCTTT.

V gene TRBV28 combines with J gene TRBJ1-2; D is ambiguous. Looked up from germline, CDR1 is MDHEN and CDR2 is SYDVKM. The length of the CDR3 is 12 residues. V gave up 3 bases and J gave up 5 bases, with 7 bases separating them. The CDR3 coding sequence is TGTGCCAGCAGTTTTAGAAGTTATGGCTACACCTTC. It encodes CASSFRSYGYTF.